This is a list of T cell receptor beta chains from one sample in a study of blood T cell repertoires in COVID-19. The data were produced by immunoSEQ multiplex PCR, yet TCRdb's version contains in-frame clones alone and is incomplete. The sample comprises about 300,000 clones, approximately 82% of which are singletons, and about 1.2% rests with the top ten. What was sequenced was peripheral blood. The receptors were gathered from a woman aged 45-65 years with acute or convalescent COVID-19. The CDR3 runs from the conserved cysteine through the conserved F or W. The order of the fields is V gene, J gene, D gene, clone size, CDR3 protein, CDR3 DNA. A D gene is named only where the DNA matches it firmly. Size tells how often a clone was seen (once, few, many) or the class of an expanded clone, and some rows leave it out.

V: TRBV3-1/TRBV3-2; J: TRBJ2-5; D: .; size: .; CDR3: CASSQDPGIETQYF; DNA: TGTGCCAGCAGCCAAGATCCCGGGATAGAGACCCAGTACTTC
V: TRBV9; J: TRBJ2-1; D: .; size: .; CDR3: CASSVGGGGGYNEQFF; DNA: TGTGCCAGCAGCGTAGGTGGGGGCGGGGGATACAATGAGCAGTTCTTC
V: TRBV6-5; J: TRBJ1-1; D: TRBD1; size: .; CDR3: CASAERGRTEAFF; DNA: TGTGCCAGCGCCGAGAGGGGGCGAACTGAAGCTTTCTTT
V: TRBV5-4; J: TRBJ1-4; D: .; size: .; CDR3: CASSPGGSTNEKLFF; DNA: TGTGCCAGCAGCCCTGGAGGGTCAACTAATGAAAAACTGTTTTTT
V: TRBV29-1; J: TRBJ1-2; D: .; size: .; CDR3: CSVEGAGGYTF; DNA: TGCAGCGTTGAAGGGGCCGGAGGCTACACCTTC
V: TRBV30; J: TRBJ1-6; D: .; size: .; CDR3: CAWSSGPIRGSPLHF; DNA: TGTGCCTGGAGTTCCGGACCCATACGGGGTTCACCCCTCCACTTT
V: TRBV6-4; J: TRBJ1-2; D: .; size: .; CDR3: CASSPGVVGYGYTF; DNA: TGTGCCAGCAGCCCAGGGGTAGTTGGGTATGGCTACACCTTC
V: TRBV7-9; J: TRBJ2-5; D: .; size: .; CDR3: CASSPGSGQETQYF; DNA: TGTGCCAGCAGCCCGGGGTCCGGACAAGAGACCCAGTACTTC
V: TRBV30; J: TRBJ1-1; D: TRBD1; size: .; CDR3: CAWSTGGDTEAFF; DNA: TGTGCCTGGAGTACAGGGGGCGACACTGAAGCTTTCTTT
V: TRBV7-2; J: TRBJ2-7; D: TRBD2; size: .; CDR3: CASSPRWGGYEQYF; DNA: TGTGCCAGCAGCCCCCGGTGGGGGGGGTACGAGCAGTACTTC
V: TRBV7-2; J: TRBJ2-1; D: TRBD2; size: .; CDR3: CASSSPGLAYNEQFF; DNA: TGTGCCAGCAGCTCCCCGGGACTAGCTTACAATGAGCAGTTCTTC
V: TRBV9; J: TRBJ2-3; D: .; size: .; CDR3: CASSVQLTGTDTQYF; DNA: TGTGCCAGCAGCGTCCAACTAACGGGGACAGATACGCAGTATTTT
V: TRBV6-4; J: TRBJ1-2; D: .; size: .; CDR3: CASSGGRYYGYTF; DNA: TGTGCCAGCAGTGGAGGGAGGTACTATGGCTACACCTTC
V: TRBV7-6; J: TRBJ2-2; D: .; size: .; CDR3: CASSLLRGTGELFF; DNA: TGTGCCAGCAGCCTCCTCAGGGGAACCGGGGAGCTGTTTTTT
V: TRBV2; J: TRBJ1-6; D: .; size: .; CDR3: CASQRSRTDSPLHF; DNA: TGTGCCAGCCAGAGGTCCCGCACGGATTCACCCCTCCACTTT
V: TRBV6-5; J: TRBJ2-7; D: TRBD2; size: .; CDR3: CASSPDSGTPYEQYF; DNA: TGTGCCAGCTCTCCTGATAGCGGGACACCCTACGAGCAGTACTTC
V: TRBV5-8; J: TRBJ2-7; D: .; size: .; CDR3: CASSLTGSSYEQYF; DNA: TGTGCCAGCAGCTTGACAGGGAGCTCCTACGAGCAGTACTTC
V: TRBV7-6; J: TRBJ1-4; D: TRBD1; size: .; CDR3: CASSLGTGSNEKLFF; DNA: TGTGCCAGCAGCTTAGGGACAGGGTCTAATGAAAAACTGTTTTTT
V: TRBV12-3/TRBV12-4; J: TRBJ1-2; D: .; size: .; CDR3: CASSFFLYGYTF; DNA: TGTGCCAGCAGTTTCTTCCTCTATGGCTACACCTTC
V: TRBV18; J: TRBJ1-1; D: .; size: .; CDR3: CASSPTLPGNTEAFF; DNA: TGTGCCAGCTCACCAACTCTTCCAGGGAACACTGAAGCTTTCTTT
V: TRBV18; J: TRBJ1-3; D: .; size: .; CDR3: CASSPSQLPTGNTIYF; DNA: TGTGCCAGCTCACCTTCCCAACTGCCTACTGGAAACACCATATATTTT
V: TRBV6-5; J: TRBJ2-2; D: TRBD1; size: few; CDR3: CASSSRDRGGELFF; DNA: TGTGCCAGCAGCTCCCGGGACAGAGGGGGGGAGCTGTTTTTT
V: TRBV29-1; J: TRBJ2-7; D: .; size: .; CDR3: CSVSNSGYEQYF; DNA: TGCAGCGTTTCGAATTCGGGCTACGAGCAGTACTTC
V: TRBV9; J: TRBJ2-3; D: TRBD1; size: .; CDR3: CASSDRQGLTDTQYF; DNA: TGTGCCAGCAGCGACCGACAGGGCTTAACAGATACGCAGTATTTT
V: TRBV7-2; J: TRBJ1-2; D: .; size: .; CDR3: CASSLAPGDYGYTF; DNA: TGTGCCAGCAGCTTAGCGCCCGGGGACTATGGCTACACCTTC
V: TRBV30; J: TRBJ1-6; D: TRBD1; size: .; CDR3: CAWTWDRVNSPLHF; DNA: TGTGCCTGGACCTGGGACAGGGTGAATTCACCCCTCCACTTT
V: TRBV7-8; J: TRBJ2-3; D: TRBD2; size: .; CDR3: CASSLALWTSGGTDTQYF; DNA: TGTGCCAGCAGCTTAGCGCTCTGGACTAGCGGGGGAACCGATACGCAGTATTTT
V: TRBV19; J: TRBJ2-4; D: .; size: .; CDR3: CASSIGRGQGAKNIQYF; DNA: TGTGCCAGTAGTATAGGGCGGGGGCAGGGTGCCAAAAACATTCAGTACTTC
V: TRBV7-3; J: TRBJ2-5; D: .; size: .; CDR3: CASSFRMGAPGETQYF; DNA: TGTGCCAGCAGCTTCAGAATGGGGGCACCCGGGGAGACCCAGTACTTC
V: TRBV27; J: TRBJ1-4; D: .; size: .; CDR3: CASSIRGRREKLFF; DNA: TGTGCCAGCAGTATAAGGGGTAGGCGTGAAAAACTGTTTTTT
V: TRBV7-9; J: TRBJ1-2; D: .; size: .; CDR3: CASSSGDRQSTF; DNA: TGTGCCAGCAGCTCTGGAGACAGGCAATCCACCTTC